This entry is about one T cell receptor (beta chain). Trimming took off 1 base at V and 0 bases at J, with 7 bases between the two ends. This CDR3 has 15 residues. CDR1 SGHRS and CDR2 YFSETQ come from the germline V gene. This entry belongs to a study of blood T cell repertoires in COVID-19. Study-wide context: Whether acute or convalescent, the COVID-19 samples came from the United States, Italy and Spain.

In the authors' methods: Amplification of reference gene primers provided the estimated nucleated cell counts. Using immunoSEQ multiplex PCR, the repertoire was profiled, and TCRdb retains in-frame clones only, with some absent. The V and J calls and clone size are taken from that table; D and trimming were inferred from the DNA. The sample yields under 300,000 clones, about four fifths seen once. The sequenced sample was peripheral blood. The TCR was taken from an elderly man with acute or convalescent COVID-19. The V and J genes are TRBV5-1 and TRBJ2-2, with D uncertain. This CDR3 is CASSLLRTNTGELFF. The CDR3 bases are TGCGCCAGCAGCTTGCTCAGGACGAACACCGGGGAGCTGTTTTTT.